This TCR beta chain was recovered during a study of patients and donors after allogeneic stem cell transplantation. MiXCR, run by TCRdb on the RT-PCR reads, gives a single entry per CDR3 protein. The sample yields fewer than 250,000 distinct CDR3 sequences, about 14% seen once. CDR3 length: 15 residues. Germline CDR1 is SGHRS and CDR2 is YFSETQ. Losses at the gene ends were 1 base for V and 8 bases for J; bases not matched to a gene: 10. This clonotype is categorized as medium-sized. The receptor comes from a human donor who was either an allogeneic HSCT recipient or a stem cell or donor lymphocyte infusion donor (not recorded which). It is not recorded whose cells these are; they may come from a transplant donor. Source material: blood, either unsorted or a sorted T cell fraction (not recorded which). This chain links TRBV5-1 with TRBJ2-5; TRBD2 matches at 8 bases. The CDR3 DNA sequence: TGCGCCAGCAGCTTGACTAGCGGTGACCAGGGAACCCAGTACTTC. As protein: CASSLTSGDQGTQYF.